The present T cell receptor beta chain was sequenced within a study of OX40 agonist ivuxolimab in advanced cancers. The study's findings and limits: On average, CD8+ T cells had more expanded clones than CD4+.

About this clone: Its antigen is still unknown.

The V gene lost 0 bases and the J gene lost 4 bases, with 8 bases spanning the gap. Per germline, CDR1 SGHRS and CDR2 YFSETQ. The CDR3 covers 13 residues. TCRdb's copy holds only in-frame clones and misses some; the assay was immunoSEQ multiplex PCR. The top ten clones hold 21% of a sample with more than 25,000 clones, 75% to 85% of them seen once. The material sequenced was CD4+ or CD8+ T cells sorted from blood, taken in a trial of the OX40 agonist ivuxolimab. The genes are TRBV5-1 and TRBJ2-7; D gene ambiguous. The origin of this receptor is an adult with an advanced solid tumor such as melanoma, head and neck, liver or kidney cancer. CDR3 region: CASSLEAAYEQYF. The CDR3, as DNA: TGCGCCAGCAGCTTGGAGGCAGCGTACGAGCAGTACTTC.